This T cell receptor beta chain was sequenced for a study of blood T cell repertoires in COVID-19. Participants were placed into cohorts based on the clinical history they reported. Cohort 3 donors counted as recovered after two negative PCRs, clearance, or resolved symptoms. Using immunoSEQ multiplex PCR, the repertoire was profiled, and TCRdb retains in-frame clones only, with some absent. The table lists around 430,000 clones, 87% of them singletons, with around 9.3% in the top ten. Per the germline V gene, CDR1 is LGHNA and CDR2 is YSLEER. The junction had 19 bases not matched to a gene; V was cut back by 3 bases and J by 8 bases. The CDR3 runs to 18 residues.

The chain combines TRBV4-3 with TRBJ1-2, with TRBD1 matching over 9 bases. The receptor's source is a woman between 50 and 59 years old who had recovered from COVID-19. The sample was PBMCs or T cells enriched from blood (not recorded which). CDR3 sequence (DNA): TGCGCCAGCAGCCAGAAGGCCTCCGGGACAGGGTTAAGCCGCGGCTACACCTTC. It codes for CASSQKASGTGLSRGYTF.